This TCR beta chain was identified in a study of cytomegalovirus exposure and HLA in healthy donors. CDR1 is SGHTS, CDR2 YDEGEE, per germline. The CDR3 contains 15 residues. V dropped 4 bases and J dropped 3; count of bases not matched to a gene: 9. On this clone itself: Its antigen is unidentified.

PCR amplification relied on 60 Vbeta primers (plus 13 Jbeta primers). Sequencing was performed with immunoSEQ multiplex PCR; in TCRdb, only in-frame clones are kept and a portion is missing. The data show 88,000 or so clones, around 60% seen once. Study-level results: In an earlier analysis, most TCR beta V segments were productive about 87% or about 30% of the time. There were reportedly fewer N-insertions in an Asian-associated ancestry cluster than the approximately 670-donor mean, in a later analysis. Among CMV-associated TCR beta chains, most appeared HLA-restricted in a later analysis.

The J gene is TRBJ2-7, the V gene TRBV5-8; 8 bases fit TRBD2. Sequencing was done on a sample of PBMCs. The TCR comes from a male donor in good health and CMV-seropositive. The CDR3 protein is CASSRGTRENYEQYF. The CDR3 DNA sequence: TGTGCCAGCAGCCGGGGGACTAGGGAAAACTACGAGCAGTACTTC.